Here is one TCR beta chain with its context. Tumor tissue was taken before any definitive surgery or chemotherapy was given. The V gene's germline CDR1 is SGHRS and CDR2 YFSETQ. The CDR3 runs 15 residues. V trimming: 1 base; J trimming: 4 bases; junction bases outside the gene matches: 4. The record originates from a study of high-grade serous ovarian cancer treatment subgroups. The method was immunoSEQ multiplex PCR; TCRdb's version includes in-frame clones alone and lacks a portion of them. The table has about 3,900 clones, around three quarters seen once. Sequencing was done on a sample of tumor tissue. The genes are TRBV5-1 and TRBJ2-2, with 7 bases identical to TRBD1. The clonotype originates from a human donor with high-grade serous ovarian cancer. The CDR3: CASSLTGEFTGELFF. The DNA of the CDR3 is TGCGCCAGCAGCTTGACAGGGGAATTCACCGGGGAGCTGTTTTTT.